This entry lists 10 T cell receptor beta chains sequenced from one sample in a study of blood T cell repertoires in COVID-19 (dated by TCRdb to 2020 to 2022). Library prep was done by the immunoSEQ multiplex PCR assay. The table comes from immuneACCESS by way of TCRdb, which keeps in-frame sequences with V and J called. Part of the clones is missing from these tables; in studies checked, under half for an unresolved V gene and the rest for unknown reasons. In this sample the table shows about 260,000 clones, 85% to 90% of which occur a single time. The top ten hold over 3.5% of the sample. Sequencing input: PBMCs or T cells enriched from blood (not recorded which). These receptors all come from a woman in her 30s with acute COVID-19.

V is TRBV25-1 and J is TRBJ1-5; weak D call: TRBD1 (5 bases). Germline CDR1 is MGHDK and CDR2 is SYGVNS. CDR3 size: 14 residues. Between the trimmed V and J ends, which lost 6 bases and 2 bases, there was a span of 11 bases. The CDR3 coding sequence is TGTGCCAGCAGGGGGGGATCGGGCAATCAGCCCCAGCATTTT. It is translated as CASRGGSGNQPQHF.

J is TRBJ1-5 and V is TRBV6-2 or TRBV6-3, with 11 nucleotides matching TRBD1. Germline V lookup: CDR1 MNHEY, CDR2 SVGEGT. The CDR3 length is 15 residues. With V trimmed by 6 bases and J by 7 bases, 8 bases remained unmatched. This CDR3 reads CASSQLGQGAQPQHF. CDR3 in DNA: TGTGCCAGCAGCCAGCTCGGACAGGGGGCACAGCCCCAGCATTTT.

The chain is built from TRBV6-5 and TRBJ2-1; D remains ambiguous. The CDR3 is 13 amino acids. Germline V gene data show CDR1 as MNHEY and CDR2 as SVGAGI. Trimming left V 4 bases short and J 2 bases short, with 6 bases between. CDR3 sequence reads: CASSSVTYNEQFF. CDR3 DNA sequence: TGTGCCAGCAGTTCAGTTACCTACAATGAGCAGTTCTTC.

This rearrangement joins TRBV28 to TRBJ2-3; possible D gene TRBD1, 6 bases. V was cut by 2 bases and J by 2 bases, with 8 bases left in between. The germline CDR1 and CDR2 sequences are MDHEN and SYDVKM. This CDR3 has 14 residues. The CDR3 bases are TGTGCCAGCAGTTTACAGGGGCCCACAGATACGCAGTATTTT. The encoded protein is CASSLQGPTDTQYF.

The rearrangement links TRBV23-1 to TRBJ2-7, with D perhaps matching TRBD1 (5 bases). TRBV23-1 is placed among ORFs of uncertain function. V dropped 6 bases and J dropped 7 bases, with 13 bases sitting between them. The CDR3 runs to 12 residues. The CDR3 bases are TGCGCCAGCAGCCCGGACATGATGGAGCAGTACTTC. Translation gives CASSPDMMEQYF.

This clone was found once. As DNA, the CDR3 is TGTGCCAGCAGCTTAGAGTCTACGGGGACCTACGAGCAGTACTTC. Translation: CASSLESTGTYEQYF. This rearrangement joins TRBV7-8 to TRBJ2-7, with D perhaps TRBD2 (5 bases). The CDR3 spans 15 residues. Germline V gene lookup returns CDR1 SGHVS and CDR2 FQNEAQ. Trimming left V 1 base short and J 2 bases short, with 12 bases between.

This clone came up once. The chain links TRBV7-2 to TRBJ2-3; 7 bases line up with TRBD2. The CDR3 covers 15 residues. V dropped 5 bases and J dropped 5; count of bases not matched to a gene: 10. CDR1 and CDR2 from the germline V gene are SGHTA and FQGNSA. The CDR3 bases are TGTGCCAGCAGCCGCCTGGCGGGAGTTTTAGATACGCAGTATTTT. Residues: CASSRLAGVLDTQYF.

CDR3 in amino acids: CASSWGQDTDTQYF. CDR3 nucleotides: TGTGCCAGCAGCTGGGGACAGGACACAGATACGCAGTATTTT. The chain employs TRBV5-8 and TRBJ2-3, with 8 bases fitting TRBD1. V was pared by 3 bases and J by 2 bases, with 2 bases of the junction left unmatched. The germline CDR1 and CDR2 sequences are SGHTS and YDEGEE. This CDR3 is built from 14 residues. The full variable domain, rest sourced from reference TRBV5-8 and TRBJ2-3, is EAGVTQSPTHLIKTRGQQATLRCSPISGHTSVYWYQQALGLGLQFLLWYDEGEERNRGNFPPRFSGRQFPNYSSELNVNALELEDSALYLCASSWGQDTDTQYFGPGTRLTVL.

The CDR3 protein is CSSNSAGGTEAFF. In DNA form, the CDR3 reads TGTAGCAGCAACTCAGCGGGGGGTACTGAAGCTTTCTTT. The rearrangement links TRBV2 to TRBJ1-1; weak D call: TRBD1 (5 bases). CDR1 and CDR2 (germline): SNHLY, FYNNEI. The CDR3 runs to 13 residues.

The CDR3 protein is CASSQGTVKETQYF. The CDR3 DNA is TGTGCCAGCAGCCAAGGAACAGTAAAAGAGACCCAGTACTTC. The genes are TRBV14 and TRBJ2-5; no reliable D call. Germline CDR1 SGHDN, CDR2 FVKESK. The CDR3 contains 14 residues. The V end lost 1 base, the J end lost 3 bases, and 9 bases lay between the germline ends. Filled out from reference TRBV14 and TRBJ2-5, the complete variable domain reads EAGVTQFPSHSVIEKGQTVTLRCDPISGHDNLYWYRRVMGKEIKFLLHFVKESKQDESGMPNNRFLAERTGGTYSTLKVQPAELEDSGVYFCASSQGTVKETQYFGPGTRLLVL.